This paragraph covers one TCR beta chain sequence. Repertoires were generated with immunoSEQ multiplex PCR, while TCRdb's copy carries only in-frame clones and drops some. This sample has around 2.3 million clones, with under 97% found just once. This specimen belongs to a study of shared clonotypes between healthy human individuals. Trimming shortened V by 5 bases and J by 7 bases, and 18 bases separated the two germline ends. The germline V gene encodes CDR1 MDHEN and CDR2 SYDVKM. CDR3 length equals 16 residues. The clonotype originates from a young man in good health. V and J are TRBV28 and TRBJ1-6, with a possible D match to TRBD1 (6 bases). Sequencing was carried out using naive CD4+ T cells sorted from blood. Subset described: CD45RA+ positively selected. In nucleotides, the CDR3 is TGTGCCAGCAGTCCACCCACAGGGCTTCTCAATTCACCCCTCCACTTT. It specifies CASSPPTGLLNSPLHF.